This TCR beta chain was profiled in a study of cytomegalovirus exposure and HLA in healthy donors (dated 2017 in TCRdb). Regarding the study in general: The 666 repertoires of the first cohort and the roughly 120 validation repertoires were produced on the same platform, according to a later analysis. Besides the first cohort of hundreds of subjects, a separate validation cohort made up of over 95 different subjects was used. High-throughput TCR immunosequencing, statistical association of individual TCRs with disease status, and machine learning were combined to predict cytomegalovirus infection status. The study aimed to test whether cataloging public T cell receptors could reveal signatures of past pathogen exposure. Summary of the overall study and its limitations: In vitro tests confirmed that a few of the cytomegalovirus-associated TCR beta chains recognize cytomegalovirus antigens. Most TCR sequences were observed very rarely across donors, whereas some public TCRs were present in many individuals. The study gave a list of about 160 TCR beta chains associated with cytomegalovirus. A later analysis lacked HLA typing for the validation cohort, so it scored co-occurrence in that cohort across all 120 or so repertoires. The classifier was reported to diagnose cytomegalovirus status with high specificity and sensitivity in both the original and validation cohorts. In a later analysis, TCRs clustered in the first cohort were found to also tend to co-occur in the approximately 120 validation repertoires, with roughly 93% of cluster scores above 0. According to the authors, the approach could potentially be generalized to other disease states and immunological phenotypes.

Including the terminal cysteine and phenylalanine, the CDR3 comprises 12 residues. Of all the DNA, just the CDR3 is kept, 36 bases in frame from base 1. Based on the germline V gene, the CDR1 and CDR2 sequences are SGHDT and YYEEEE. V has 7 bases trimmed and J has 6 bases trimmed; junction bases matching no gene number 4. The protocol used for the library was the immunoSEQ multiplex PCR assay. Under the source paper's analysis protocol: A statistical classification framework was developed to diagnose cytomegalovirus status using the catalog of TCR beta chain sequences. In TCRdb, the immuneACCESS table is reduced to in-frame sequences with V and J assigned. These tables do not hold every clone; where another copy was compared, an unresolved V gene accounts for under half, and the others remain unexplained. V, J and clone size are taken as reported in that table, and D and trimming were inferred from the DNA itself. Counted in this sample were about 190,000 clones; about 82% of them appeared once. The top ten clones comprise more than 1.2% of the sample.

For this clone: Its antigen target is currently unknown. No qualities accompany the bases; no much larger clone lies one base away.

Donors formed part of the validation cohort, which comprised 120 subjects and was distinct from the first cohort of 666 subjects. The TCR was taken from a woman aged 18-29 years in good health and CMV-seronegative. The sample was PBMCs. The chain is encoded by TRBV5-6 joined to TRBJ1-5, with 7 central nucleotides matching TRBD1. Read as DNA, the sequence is TGTGCCAGCTTACAGGGGCGTCAGCCCCAGCATTTT. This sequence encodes CASLQGRQPQHF. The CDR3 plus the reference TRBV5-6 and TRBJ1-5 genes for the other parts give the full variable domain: DAGVTQSPTHLIKTRGQQVTLRCSPKSGHDTVSWYQQALGQGPQFIFQYYEEEERQRGNFPDRFSGHQFPNYSSELNVNALLLGDSALYLCASLQGRQPQHFGDGTRLSIL.